What follows are 11 T cell receptor beta chains derived from one specimen sequenced in a study of shared clonotypes between healthy human individuals. The repertoire was sequenced with immunoSEQ multiplex PCR; TCRdb's copy has only in-frame clones and lacks some. The sample carries some 2,000,000 clones, 90% to 95% recorded once. Sequenced: naive CD4+ T cells sorted from blood. Subset meaning: CD45RA+ positively selected. These receptors came from a young man in good health.

J is TRBJ2-7 and V is TRBV28, with D hard to call. The length of the CDR3 is 15 residues. Trimming took 2 bases from V and 5 from J, leaving 16 bases between them. Germline V gene sequence: CDR1 MDHEN, CDR2 SYDVKM. The CDR3 is CASSLGSPTRHEQYF. Here the CDR3 DNA reads TGTGCCAGCAGTTTAGGGTCTCCTACGAGACACGAGCAGTACTTC. The variable domain in full, completed from reference TRBV28 and TRBJ2-7, reads DVKVTQSSRYLVKRTGEKVFLECVQDMDHENMFWYRQDPGLGLRLIYFSYDVKMKEKGDIPEGYSVSREKKERFSLILESASTNQTSMYLCASSLGSPTRHEQYFGPGTRLTVT.

This chain connects TRBV5-1 to TRBJ1-1, with no clear D. Germline CDR1 SGHRS, CDR2 YFSETQ. The length of the CDR3 is 14 residues. V shed 3 bases and J shed 1 base, with 10 bases lying between them. The CDR3 reads CASSWTDTNTEAFF. The CDR3 region has the DNA TGCGCCAGCAGCTGGACCGACACGAACACTGAAGCTTTCTTT.

This chain links TRBV2 with TRBJ1-1, with 8 bases aligning to TRBD1. There are 14 residues in the CDR3. J lost 7 bases, V lost 11 bases, and 15 bases had no gene match. Germline V gives CDR1 SNHLY, CDR2 FYNNEI. CDR3 in amino acids: CAGRAGGGFGEAFF. The CDR3 DNA reads as TGTGCCGGACGGGCAGGGGGCGGGTTTGGTGAAGCTTTCTTT.

The chain employs TRBV5-4 and TRBJ1-1; D might be TRBD1 (6 bases). The germline V gene encodes CDR1 SGHNT and CDR2 YYREEE (reference sequence). This CDR3 has 13 amino acids. Trimming shortened V by 1 base and J by 8 bases, and 12 bases separated the two germline ends. The CDR3 nucleotides are TGTGCCAGCAGCTTGTGGGGGGCGCGGGAAGCTTTCTTT. It translates to CASSLWGAREAFF.

The chain combines TRBV2 with TRBJ2-7, with 7 bases that match TRBD1. Germline V gene data show CDR1 as SNHLY and CDR2 as FYNNEI. The J segment lost 7 bases and the V segment lost 6 bases, leaving 12 bases of the junction unmatched. The CDR3 runs to 14 residues. DNA for the CDR3: TGTGCCAGCAGCATGACAGGGTCTGTTCTTGAGCAGTACTTC. It specifies CASSMTGSVLEQYF.

This chain connects TRBV18 to TRBJ1-1, with a possible D match to TRBD1 (5 bases). The V gene's germline CDR1 is KGHSH and CDR2 LQKENI. V was trimmed by 0 bases and J by 0 bases, leaving 8 bases between them. CDR3 length: 15 residues. The CDR3 loop is CASSPPDSLNTEAFF. The CDR3 DNA is TGTGCCAGCTCACCACCCGACAGCTTGAACACTGAAGCTTTCTTT.

The CDR3 coding sequence is TGCGCCAGCAGCCTCTTCGGACAGACCCTGAACACTGAAGCTTTCTTT. Protein sequence: CASSLFGQTLNTEAFF. This chain links TRBV5-1 with TRBJ1-1; D might be TRBD1 (6 bases). V shed 4 bases and J shed 0 bases, with 16 bases lying between them. Germline V gene data show CDR1 as SGHRS and CDR2 as YFSETQ. CDR3 length: 16 amino acids.

A word on this clone: The sample holds other DNA sequences that translate to the same CDR3. The gene calls are TRBV18 and TRBJ2-5; D tentatively reads TRBD1 or TRBD2 (6 bases each). The CDR3 length is 13 residues. Trimming removed 6 bases at V and 2 bases at J, with 10 bases between. The V gene's germline CDR1 is KGHSH and CDR2 LQKENI. The CDR3 bases are TGTGCCAGCTCTCGGGGGCCTCAAGAGACCCAGTACTTC. This codes for CASSRGPQETQYF. Together with reference TRBV18 and TRBJ2-5, the CDR3 gives the full variable domain: NAGVMQNPRHLVRRRGQEARLRCSPMKGHSHVYWYRQLPEEGLKFMVYLQKENIIDESGMPKERFSAEFPKEGPSILRIQQVVRGDSAAYFCASSRGPQETQYFGPGTRLLVL.

The rearrangement uses TRBV19 and TRBJ1-5, with D hard to call. The germline gives CDR1 LNHDA, CDR2 SQIVND (reference sequence). Trimming shortened V by 3 bases and J by 4 bases, and 10 bases separated the two germline ends. The CDR3 has 14 amino acids. Here the CDR3 reads CASSMDGYNQPQHF. The CDR3 nucleotides read TGTGCCAGTAGTATGGACGGATATAATCAGCCCCAGCATTTT.

This clone appeared a few times. The rearrangement uses TRBV30 and TRBJ1-3; TRBD1 agrees at 7 bases. V trimming: 4 bases; J trimming: 2 bases; junction bases outside the gene matches: 11. Germline V gene sequence: CDR1 GTSNPN, CDR2 SVGIG (reference sequence). This CDR3 is built from 16 residues. CDR3 in DNA: TGTGCCTGGATTAAGGGGAAGACAGGGACTGGAAACACCATATATTTT. It codes for CAWIKGKTGTGNTIYF.

The gene calls are TRBV5-1 and TRBJ1-3; 9 positions agree with TRBD1. The V segment lost 5 bases and the J segment 2 bases; nucleotides outside the gene matches: 14. The CDR3 extends over 18 amino acids. Germline CDR1 reads SGHRS; CDR2 reads YFSETQ. CDR3 sequence (DNA): TGCGCCAGCAGGTCCGGGACAGGGACTTCATATACTGGAAACACCATATATTTT. This sequence encodes CASRSGTGTSYTGNTIYF.